These 15 T cell receptor beta chains came from one sample sequenced in a study of early T cells in non-severe SARS-CoV-2 infection. One entry per CDR3 protein results from TCRdb running MiXCR on the 5' RACE reads. The data contain around 62,000 distinct CDR3 sequences, around 12% of them singletons. Specimen: whole blood. The receptors stem from an adult who was a healthcare worker with PCR-confirmed SARS-CoV-2 infection or an uninfected control (not recorded which).

This clonotype was observed at least ten times. This rearrangement joins TRBV6-5 to TRBJ1-2; D is unresolved. The CDR3 has 15 amino acids. The germline V gene has CDR1 MNHEY and CDR2 SVGAGI. With 8 bases removed from V and 8 bases from J, the gap between germline ends came to 24 bases. CDR3 amino acids: CASYPQARVEEGYTF. As DNA, the CDR3 is TGTGCCAGCTATCCCCAGGCTCGGGTTGAGGAGGGCTACACCTTC.

The chain recombines TRBV30 with TRBJ1-1; D gene uncertain. This CDR3 is 16 amino acids long. The germline V gene has CDR1 GTSNPN and CDR2 SVGIG (reference sequence). V was shortened by 4 bases and J by 4 bases, with 22 bases between the two germline ends. The CDR3 protein is CAWKSPWSRRGTEAFF. The CDR3 nucleotides read TGTGCCTGGAAATCTCCTTGGAGTCGCCGGGGCACTGAAGCTTTCTTT.

The chain links TRBV5-1 to TRBJ2-5; a weak D match, TRBD2 (7 bases). Germline CDR1 reads SGHRS; CDR2 reads YFSETQ. The germline V and J ends were trimmed by 3 bases and 5 bases, with 17 bases remaining between them. The CDR3 has 15 amino acids. CDR3 DNA sequence: TGCGCCAGCAGCTCAGGGGCCTCGCGGGGGGAGACCCAGTACTTC. Its translation is CASSSGASRGETQYF.

This clonotype was picked up many times. In DNA, the CDR3 is TGCAGTGCTAGAGATCCCCAGGAAGCTTTCTTT. Its protein is CSARDPQEAFF. The chain uses TRBV20-1 and TRBJ1-1; D is undetermined. Per the germline V gene, CDR1 is DFQATT and CDR2 is SNEGSKA (reference sequence). V dropped 0 bases and J dropped 8 bases, with 7 bases sitting between them. CDR3 length: 11 residues.

A few counts support this clonotype. This chain connects TRBV7-2 to TRBJ1-2, with D unresolved. From germline, CDR1 is SGHTA and CDR2 FQGNSA. The CDR3 sequence is 15 residues long. Trimming left V 1 base short and J 0 bases short, with 9 bases between. The CDR3 here is CASSLDGGANYGYTF. For the CDR3, the DNA is TGTGCCAGCAGCTTAGACGGCGGAGCTAACTATGGCTACACCTTC.

This clonotype was seen more than once but under ten times. V and J are TRBV12-3 or TRBV12-4 and TRBJ2-1; D possibly corresponds to TRBD2 (5 bases). This CDR3 contains 13 residues. The germline V and J ends were trimmed by 7 bases and 7 bases, with 14 bases remaining between them. The CDR3 bases are TGTGCCAGCACCTATTCCGGGGTAAATGAGCAGTTCTTC. This codes for CASTYSGVNEQFF.

Ten or more counts support this clonotype. The chain couples TRBV20-1 to TRBJ2-7; 11 bases are a match to TRBD2. V was pared by 0 bases and J by 7 bases, with 11 bases of the junction left unmatched. The CDR3 contains 16 residues. The germline CDR1 and CDR2 sequences are DFQATT and SNEGSKA (reference sequence). This CDR3 reads CSARDGVAGGPREQYF. As DNA, the CDR3 is TGCAGTGCTAGAGATGGAGTAGCGGGAGGGCCGCGGGAGCAGTACTTC.

CDR3 sequence (DNA): TGCAGTGCTAGGGGGCCGTCCTACGAGCAGTACTTC. Encoded protein: CSARGPSYEQYF. V and J are TRBV20-1 and TRBJ2-7; D perhaps matches TRBD1 (5 bases). Between the trimmed V and J ends, which lost 3 bases and 1 base, there was a span of 7 bases. Germline loops: CDR1 DFQATT, CDR2 SNEGSKA (reference sequence). This CDR3 has 12 residues.

V is TRBV7-2 and J is TRBJ1-3, with a weak D call TRBD1 (6 bases). CDR3 size: 16 residues. V gave up 1 base and J gave up 4 bases, with 14 bases separating them. Per the germline V gene, CDR1 is SGHTA and CDR2 is FQGNSA. The CDR3 region has the DNA TGTGCCAGCAGCTTAGATCCGGGGGCGGCGGGAAACACCATATATTTT. It translates to CASSLDPGAAGNTIYF.

This clonotype has at least ten counts. The CDR3: CAWSVGGPQPQHF. The CDR3 DNA follows: TGTGCCTGGAGTGTGGGGGGCCCCCAGCCCCAGCATTTT. This chain joins TRBV30 and TRBJ1-5; perhaps TRBD1 as D (6 bases). Germline V CDR1 and CDR2: GTSNPN, SVGIG (reference sequence). The V gene lost 0 bases and the J gene lost 7 bases, with 10 bases spanning the gap. CDR3 length: 13 residues.

J is TRBJ2-1 and V is TRBV29-1; D is perhaps TRBD2 (6 bases). V gave up 6 bases and J gave up 3 bases, with 15 bases separating them. The CDR3 extends over 14 amino acids. Per the germline V gene, CDR1 is SQVTM and CDR2 is ANQGSEA. CDR3 bases: TGCAGCGTCGAGGGCGGGAAAGGCTACAATGAGCAGTTCTTC. Amino acids: CSVEGGKGYNEQFF.

This clonotype was recorded once. The V gene is TRBV3-1, the J gene TRBJ2-2; D unclear. The V and J ends lost 4 bases and 6 bases respectively, with 9 bases between them. The CDR3 is made up of 13 amino acids. Germline CDR1 is LGHDT and CDR2 is YNNKEL (reference sequence). DNA for the CDR3: TGTGCCAGCAGCCCCGTTATCGCCGGGGAGCTGTTTTTT. Its translation is CASSPVIAGELFF.

The V call is TRBV5-1, the J call TRBJ2-2, with 10 bases lining up with TRBD1. V lost 3 bases and J lost 4; bases outside the gene matches: 3. Looked up from germline, CDR1 is SGHRS and CDR2 is YFSETQ. The CDR3 extends over 15 amino acids. DNA for the CDR3: TGCGCCAGCAGCTGGGGGACAGGGGTCACCGGGGAGCTGTTTTTT. It is translated as CASSWGTGVTGELFF.

V gene TRBV2 combines with J gene TRBJ2-7, with 7 bases fitting TRBD1. Trimming at V came to 4 bases and at J to 3 bases, leaving 6 bases not matched to a gene. This CDR3 is 14 amino acids long. CDR1 is SNHLY, CDR2 FYNNEI, per germline. The CDR3 here is CASSVGTDIYEQYF. The CDR3 nucleotides read TGTGCCAGCAGTGTCGGGACAGATATCTACGAGCAGTACTTC.

The chain carries TRBV29-1 and TRBJ2-7, with unresolved D. With 3 bases removed from V and 0 bases from J, the gap between germline ends came to 3 bases. CDR1 SQVTM and CDR2 ANQGSEA come from the germline V gene. This CDR3 has 11 amino acids. The CDR3 DNA is TGCAGCGTTGACACCTCCTACGAGCAGTACTTC. This encodes CSVDTSYEQYF.